The table lists the clone carrying this T cell receptor (beta chain) with a few counts. The antigen remains unidentified. The data were obtained in a study of cytomegalovirus exposure and HLA in healthy donors. Study outcomes and limitations: First-cohort TCR clusters were later found to tend to co-occur in the 120 validation repertoires. The study put 150 to 200 TCR beta chains on its list as cytomegalovirus-associated.

Repertoires were generated with immunoSEQ multiplex PCR, while TCRdb's copy carries only in-frame clones and drops some. In the table there are under 200,000 clones, 84% of which are singletons. J lost 4 bases, V lost 3 bases, and 5 bases had no gene match. The CDR3 runs to 14 residues. CDR1 is KGHSH and CDR2 is LQKENI in the germline V gene. This sequence originates from a man aged 18 to 29 in good health and CMV-seropositive. The V and J genes are TRBV18 and TRBJ2-5, with TRBD2 matching 7 bases. The specimen sequenced was PBMCs. This CDR3 is CASSPRETAETQYF. DNA of the CDR3: TGTGCCAGCTCACCGCGGGAGACGGCAGAGACCCAGTACTTC.